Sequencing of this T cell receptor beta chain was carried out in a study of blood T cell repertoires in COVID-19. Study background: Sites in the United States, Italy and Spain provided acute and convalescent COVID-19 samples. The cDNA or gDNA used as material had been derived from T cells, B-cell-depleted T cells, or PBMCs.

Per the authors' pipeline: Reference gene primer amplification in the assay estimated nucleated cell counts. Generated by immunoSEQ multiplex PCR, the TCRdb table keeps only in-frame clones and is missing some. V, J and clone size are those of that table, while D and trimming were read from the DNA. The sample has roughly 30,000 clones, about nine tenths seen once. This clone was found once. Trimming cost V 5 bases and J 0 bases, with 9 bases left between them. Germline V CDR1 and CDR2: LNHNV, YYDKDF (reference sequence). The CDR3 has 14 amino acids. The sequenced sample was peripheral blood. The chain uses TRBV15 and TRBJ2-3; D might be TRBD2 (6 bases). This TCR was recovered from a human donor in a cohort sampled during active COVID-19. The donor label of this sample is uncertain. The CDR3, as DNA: TGTGCCACCAGCGCGGGACGGAGCACAGATACGCAGTATTTT. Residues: CATSAGRSTDTQYF.